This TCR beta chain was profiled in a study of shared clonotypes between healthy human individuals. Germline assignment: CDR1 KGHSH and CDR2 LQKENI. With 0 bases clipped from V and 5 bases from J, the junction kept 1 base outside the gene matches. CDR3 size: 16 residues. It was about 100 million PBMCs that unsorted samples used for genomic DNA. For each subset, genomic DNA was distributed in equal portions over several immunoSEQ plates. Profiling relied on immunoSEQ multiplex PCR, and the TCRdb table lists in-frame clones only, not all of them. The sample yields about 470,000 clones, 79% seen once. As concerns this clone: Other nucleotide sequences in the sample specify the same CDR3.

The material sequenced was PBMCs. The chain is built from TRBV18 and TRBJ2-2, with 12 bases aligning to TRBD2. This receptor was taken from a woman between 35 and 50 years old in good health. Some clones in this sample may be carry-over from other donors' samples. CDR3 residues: CASSPPLAGGTGELFF. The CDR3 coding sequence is TGTGCCAGCTCACCACCACTAGCGGGAGGAACCGGGGAGCTGTTTTTT.